Listed here are 11 T cell receptor beta chains from one sample, sequenced in a study of OX40 agonist ivuxolimab in advanced cancers. TCRdb keeps only in-frame clones here, not all; method: immunoSEQ multiplex PCR. The top ten clones hold approximately 40% of a sample with over 9,000 clones, less than 85% of them seen once. Sequencing was performed on CD4+ or CD8+ T cells sorted from blood, taken in a trial of the OX40 agonist ivuxolimab. These receptors all come from an adult with an advanced solid tumor such as melanoma, head and neck, liver or kidney cancer.

V usage is TRBV9 and J usage is TRBJ2-1, with a possible D match to TRBD2 (7 bases). V shed 4 bases and J shed 7 bases, with 18 bases lying between them. The CDR3 length is 15 residues. Germline V gene lookup returns CDR1 SGDLS and CDR2 YYNGEE. CDR3 coding DNA: TGTGCCAGCAGCCTCAGCTGGGGGGGGCCAAATGAGCAGTTCTTC. Its protein is CASSLSWGGPNEQFF.

For the CDR3, the DNA is TGTGCCAGCAGCTTAACGGGGGGAGAGCAGCCCTACGAGCAGTACTTC. It yields the protein CASSLTGGEQPYEQYF. V gene TRBV7-3 combines with J gene TRBJ2-7; TRBD2 might be the D (6 bases). Germline V gene data show CDR1 as SGHTA and CDR2 as FQGTGA. The CDR3 totals 16 residues. Trimming removed 0 bases at V and 2 bases at J, with 14 bases between.

The chain carries TRBV11-2 and TRBJ1-6, with TRBD1 matching 7 bases. CDR3 length equals 17 residues. V trimming: 5 bases; J trimming: 12 bases; junction bases outside the gene matches: 19. CDR1 is SGHAT and CDR2 is FQNNGV in the germline V gene. The CDR3 here is CASSRYSEDRRGLPLHF. The CDR3 DNA sequence: TGTGCCAGCAGCCGATATTCCGAGGACAGGAGGGGTTTACCCCTCCACTTT.

The chain couples TRBV7-9 to TRBJ1-1; D may be TRBD1 (6 bases). From germline, CDR1 is SEHNR and CDR2 FQNEAQ (reference sequence). Trimming left V 5 bases short and J 4 bases short, with 8 bases between. This CDR3 has 12 residues. CDR3 bases: TGTGCCAGCAGCCAGGGGAGCACTGAAGCTTTCTTT. This sequence encodes CASSQGSTEAFF.

This chain connects TRBV27 to TRBJ1-1, with D perhaps TRBD1 (6 bases). Trimming took 3 bases from V and 1 from J, leaving 9 bases between them. Germline CDR1 is MNHEY and CDR2 is SMNVEV (reference sequence). This CDR3 is built from 14 residues. The CDR3, as DNA: TGTGCCAGCAGTTTCCGGGACAAGAACACTGAAGCTTTCTTT. It encodes CASSFRDKNTEAFF.

The chain uses TRBV29-1 and TRBJ1-6, with a tentative D call TRBD1 (6 bases). V was clipped by 3 bases and J by 10 bases, with 10 bases between them. CDR1 is SQVTM, CDR2 ANQGSEA, per germline. This CDR3 region has 12 residues. The CDR3: CSVEEGESPLHF. CDR3 sequence (DNA): TGCAGCGTTGAGGAGGGGGAATCACCCCTCCACTTT.

The gene calls are TRBV25-1 and TRBJ2-1; D may correspond to TRBD1 or TRBD2 (5 bases each). Trimming left V 4 bases short and J 4 bases short, with 11 bases between. The germline V gene encodes CDR1 MGHDK and CDR2 SYGVNS. This CDR3 is built from 14 residues. CDR3 region: CASSGDRYYNEQFF. CDR3 sequence (DNA): TGTGCCAGCAGTGGGGACCGATATTACAATGAGCAGTTCTTC.

The J gene is TRBJ2-3, the V gene TRBV9; D perhaps matches TRBD2 (7 bases). This CDR3 comprises 14 residues. V was shortened by 2 bases and J by 6 bases, with 13 bases between the two germline ends. Germline values: CDR1 SGDLS, CDR2 YYNGEE. CDR3 nucleotides: TGTGCCAGCAGCGTTGCGGGGGCAAGGGATACGCAGTATTTT. Translated: CASSVAGARDTQYF.

This clone appeared a single time. This chain connects TRBV19 to TRBJ2-1, with 7 bases that match TRBD2. V was pared by 1 base and J by 2 bases, with 8 bases of the junction left unmatched. This CDR3 is 17 amino acids long. From germline, CDR1 is LNHDA and CDR2 SQIVND (reference sequence). The chain's CDR3 is CASSIVSAGVAYNEQFF. The CDR3 DNA follows: TGTGCCAGTAGTATAGTAAGTGCGGGAGTAGCCTACAATGAGCAGTTCTTC.

This clone was seen only once. This chain connects TRBV9 to TRBJ2-3; 7 nucleotides line up with TRBD2. CDR1 and CDR2 (germline): SGDLS, YYNGEE. With 4 bases clipped from V and 0 bases from J, the junction kept 14 bases outside the gene matches. The CDR3 sequence is 18 residues long. CDR3 amino acids: CASSPSGHEGLSTDTQYF. The CDR3 DNA reads TGTGCCAGCAGCCCTAGCGGTCACGAAGGACTTAGCACAGATACGCAGTATTTT.

This clone was seen only a few times. At one end, the junction sequence differs from germline, possibly due to a read error. Different DNA sequences within this sample yield the same CDR3. The chain joins TRBV5-4 to TRBJ1-1, with D uncertain. CDR3 size: 14 residues. CDR1 is SGHNT and CDR2 is YYREEE in the germline V gene (reference sequence). CDR3 residues: CASSPEAGITEAFF. Written as DNA, the CDR3 is TGCGCCAGCAGCCCCGAGGCTGGGATTACTGAAGCTTTCTTT.